The clone carrying this TCR beta chain is a singleton in its sample. Its matching antigen is unknown. Assay used: immunoSEQ multiplex PCR; TCRdb lists only in-frame clones, some missing. This table holds 100,000 to 120,000 clones, 70% to 90% found once. The sample comes from a study of cytomegalovirus exposure and HLA in healthy donors. Study-level findings and limits: There were under 200 TCR beta chains listed as cytomegalovirus-associated. According to a later analysis, TCR clusters from the first cohort tended to co-occur in the 120 or so validation repertoires.

CDR3 length: 16 residues. J gave up 3 bases and V 3 bases, and 7 bases lay outside the gene matches. Germline CDR1 reads SGDLS; CDR2 reads YYNGEE. This chain connects TRBV9 to TRBJ2-2, with TRBD1 matching 8 bases. The receptor was isolated from a woman aged 18-29 years in good health and CMV-seropositive. The sequenced sample was PBMCs. The CDR3 bases are TGTGCCAGCAGCGCCGATGGACAGGGTGACACCGGGGAGCTGTTTTTT. Translation: CASSADGQGDTGELFF.